The rows below give T cell receptor beta chains drawn from one sample of a study of regulatory T cells in long-lasting Graves disease. TCRdb used MiXCR to reprocess the multiplex PCR reads, holding one entry per CDR3 protein. The data hold a few hundred thousand distinct CDR3 sequences, with about 15% observed a single time. The same sample was also used in a study of T cells in Graves' hyperthyroidism and ophthalmopathy.

The source was peripheral blood mononuclear cells (PBMCs), collected at new diagnosis, from a patient treated with antithyroid drugs. The receptors shown here come from a middle-aged woman with Graves disease. Both conserved end residues are part of each CDR3. The order of the fields is V gene, J gene, D gene, clone size, CDR3 DNA, CDR3 protein. The D gene is left open where the match is weak. Clone size is not always given. Where it is, it says once, few, many or a class for expanded clones.

>TRBV5-1|TRBJ2-5|-|many
TGCGCCAGCAGCCGGGCACAGCAAGAGACCCAGTACTTC
CASSRAQQETQYF
>TRBV11-2|TRBJ2-3|TRBD2|many
TGTGCCAGCAGCGCAGCGGGAGGAGATACGCAGTATTTT
CASSAAGGDTQYF
>TRBV7-9|TRBJ1-4|-|many
TGTGCCAGCAGCTCACCCCGGGACACCTATGAAAAACTGTTTTTT
CASSSPRDTYEKLFF
>TRBV5-1|TRBJ2-1|-|few
TGCGCCAGCAGCTTAGGTGGGAGTAGGAATACTTATGAGCAGTTCTTC
CASSLGGSRNTYEQFF
>TRBV27|TRBJ1-4|TRBD1|many
TGTGCCAGCAGTTTCGTAGGGGCGGAGGGGGCGTTCTTTGGTGAAAAACTGTTTTTT
CASSFVGAEGAFFGEKLFF
>TRBV7-8|TRBJ1-4|TRBD1|many
TGTGCCAGCAGCTTAGCCCAGGGGGCTAGGGCAACTAATGAAAAACTGTTTTTT
CASSLAQGARATNEKLFF
>TRBV3-1|TRBJ2-7|TRBD2|-
TGTGCCAGCAGCCAAGCGACTAGCGCCATGGGAGGAGAGCAGTACTTC
CASSQATSAMGGEQYF
>TRBV7-2|TRBJ2-7|TRBD2|many
TGTGCCAGCAAGTCGGGACTAGCGGCCTACGAGCAGTACTTC
CASKSGLAAYEQYF
>TRBV3-1|TRBJ2-1|-|few
TGTGCCAGCAGCCAAGATCTGAGTAGCGGCAATGAGCAGTTCTTC
CASSQDLSSGNEQFF
>TRBV7-2|TRBJ2-7|TRBD2|many
TGTGCCAGCAGCTTAGTCTTTAGCGGGACGTACGAGCAGTACTTC
CASSLVFSGTYEQYF
>TRBV10-3|TRBJ1-6|-|many
TGTGCCATCAGTGACTCTGTAGGCTCCTATAATTCACCCCTCCACTTT
CAISDSVGSYNSPLHF
>TRBV6-1|TRBJ1-1|-|many
TGTGCCAGCAGTGAGTCGGGGGGCATCACTGAAGCTTTCTTT
CASSESGGITEAFF
>TRBV14|TRBJ1-2|-|few
TGTGCCAGCAGCCAAGTTCTGGGTGGCTATGGCTACACCTTC
CASSQVLGGYGYTF
>TRBV13|TRBJ2-7|-|many
TGTGCCAGCAGCTCACAAGCGGATACCTACGAGCAGTACTTC
CASSSQADTYEQYF
>TRBV7-2|TRBJ2-7|TRBD1|many
TGTGCCAGCAGCTTAGCCGTAGCCCCCGGGACAGGGTCCTACGAGCAGTACTTC
CASSLAVAPGTGSYEQYF
>TRBV3-1|TRBJ2-7|TRBD2|many
TGTGCCAGCAGCCAGGCCTCTAGCGGCTCCTACGAGCAGTACTTC
CASSQASSGSYEQYF
>TRBV28|TRBJ2-7|-|many
TGTGCCAGCAGTTTATCCCCGGCGATCAGGGGTCTACGACGGCAGTACTTC
CASSLSPAIRGLRRQYF
>TRBV18|TRBJ2-5|TRBD1|many
TGTGCCAGCTCAGAGGGACAGACGGAGACCCAGTACTTC
CASSEGQTETQYF
>TRBV28|TRBJ1-5|-|few
TGTGCCAGCAGTTTTAATGGTTTGGACTGGCCCACCCCATCCAATCAGCCCCAGCATTTT
CASSFNGLDWPTPSNQPQHF
>TRBV25-1|TRBJ2-5|-|many
TGTGCCAGCAGTGAATGGGAGGACAAGAAAGAGACCCAGTACTTC
CASSEWEDKKETQYF
>TRBV5-1|TRBJ2-1|-|-
TGCGCCAGCAGCGGCACTCCGAATTCGTACAATGAGCAGTTCTTC
CASSGTPNSYNEQFF
>TRBV7-2|TRBJ2-3|TRBD2|many
TGTGCCAGCAGCGAGTGGGCTAGCGGGAGCACAGATACGCAGTATTTT
CASSEWASGSTDTQYF
>TRBV12-3/TRBV12-4|TRBJ2-3|-|few
TGTGCCAGCAGTAAACAGTTGGCGGACACAGATACGCAGTATTTT
CASSKQLADTDTQYF
>TRBV7-9|TRBJ2-7|-|many
TGTGCCAGCACCGGGTTAATGGGCCGGGGGTACTTC
CASTGLMGRGYF
>TRBV7-9|TRBJ2-3|-|many
TGTGCCAGCAGCTTAACAAAGTGGGCCGCAGCAGATACGCAGTATTTT
CASSLTKWAAADTQYF
>TRBV18|TRBJ2-7|TRBD2|few
TGTGCCAGCTCACCAAGCCTAGCGGGAGGGTCGGAGGAGCAGTACTTC
CASSPSLAGGSEEQYF
>TRBV6-2/TRBV6-3|TRBJ2-3|TRBD2|few
TGTGCCAGCAGTGATGGGGGACTAGCGGGAGTCAAAGATACGCAGTATTTT
CASSDGGLAGVKDTQYF
>TRBV6-1|TRBJ1-1|-|many
TGTGCCAGCAGGTCCGGGACCTACACTGAAGCTTTCTTT
CASRSGTYTEAFF